The sequence of this T cell receptor (beta chain) was determined in a study of T cells in Graves' hyperthyroidism and ophthalmopathy. Researchers took RNA transcripts and amplified the TCR beta CDR3 regions from them. First-round RT-PCR with HTBI primers amplified the TCR CDR3 region. TCRdb ran MiXCR on the multiplex PCR reads and lists one entry per CDR3 protein. The repertoire holds about 290,000 distinct CDR3 sequences, with roughly 19% as singletons. Trimming removed 5 bases from V and 3 bases from J; junction bases left unmatched: 6. This CDR3 spans 14 amino acids. The V gene's germline CDR1 is SGHRS and CDR2 YFSETQ. Cells are PBMCs isolated from about 10 ml of fresh blood. A word on this clonotype: Possible read error: a much larger clone is one base away.

This sequence originates from a man aged 50 to 59 with Graves' ophthalmopathy. Material for sequencing was blood. The V gene is TRBV5-1, the J gene TRBJ2-7; 9 nucleotides agree with TRBD2. CDR3 sequence (DNA): TGCGCCAGCAGTTTGACTAGCGGTCACTACGAGCAGTACTTC. Its translation: CASSLTSGHYEQYF.